Included here is one T cell receptor (beta chain) sequence, with context. This CDR3 is built from 14 residues. Losses at the gene ends were 4 bases for V and 3 bases for J; bases not matched to a gene: 5. CDR1 and CDR2 (germline): SGDLS, YYNGEE. This entry is derived from a study of T-cell reconstitution after alpha-beta-depleted transplantation in children. Molecular barcoding with unique molecular identifiers was used for the TCRbeta library. TCRdb analysed the PCR reads with MiXCR anew, one entry per CDR3 protein. The table records roughly 500,000 distinct CDR3 sequences, roughly an eighth of them present only once.

This clonotype originated in a human donor who donated a stem cell graft to a child with combined immunodeficiency. The J gene is TRBJ2-7, the V gene TRBV9; 9 nucleotides match TRBD2. This sample comprised PBMCs from the stem cell graft donor, obtained from the stem cell graft. This CDR3 reads CASSTATSGYEQYF. The DNA for the CDR3 is TGTGCCAGCAGCACCGCGACTAGCGGCTACGAGCAGTACTTC. The entire variable domain, with the rest obtained from reference TRBV9 and TRBJ2-7, is as follows: DSGVTQTPKHLITATGQRVTLRCSPRSGDLSVYWYQQSLDQGLQFLIQYYNGEERAKGNILERFSAQQFPDLHSELNLSSLELGDSALYFCASSTATSGYEQYFGPGTRLTVT.